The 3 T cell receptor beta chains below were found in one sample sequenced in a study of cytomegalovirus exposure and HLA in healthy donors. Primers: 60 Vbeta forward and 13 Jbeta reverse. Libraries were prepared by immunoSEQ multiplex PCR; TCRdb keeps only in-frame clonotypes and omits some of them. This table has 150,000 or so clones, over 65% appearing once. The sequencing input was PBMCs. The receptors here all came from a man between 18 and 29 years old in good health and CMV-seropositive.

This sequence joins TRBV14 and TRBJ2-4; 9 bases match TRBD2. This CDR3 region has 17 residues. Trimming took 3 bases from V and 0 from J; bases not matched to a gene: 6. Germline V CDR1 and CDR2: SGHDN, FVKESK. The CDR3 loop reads CASSQFRLAEAKNIQYF. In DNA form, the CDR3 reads TGTGCCAGCAGCCAGTTCCGACTAGCGGAAGCCAAAAACATTCAGTACTTC.

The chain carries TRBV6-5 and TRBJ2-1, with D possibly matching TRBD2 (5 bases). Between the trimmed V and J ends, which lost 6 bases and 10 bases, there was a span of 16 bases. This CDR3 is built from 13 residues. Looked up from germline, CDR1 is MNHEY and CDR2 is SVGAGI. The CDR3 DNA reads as TGTGCCAGCAGGGCTTTCGCGGGTGGGGAGCAGTTCTTC. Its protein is CASRAFAGGEQFF.

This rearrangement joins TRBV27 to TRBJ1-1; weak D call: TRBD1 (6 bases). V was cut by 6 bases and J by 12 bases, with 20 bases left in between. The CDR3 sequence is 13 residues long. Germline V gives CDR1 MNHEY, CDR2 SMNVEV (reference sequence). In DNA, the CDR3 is TGTGCCAGCAGCCTACAGGGAAACAGGGCACCTTTCTTT. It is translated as CASSLQGNRAPFF.